The 18 T cell receptor beta chains in this list originate from one sample, sequenced in a study of blood T cells in healthy people across ages (dated by TCRdb to the mid-2010s). Library construction relied on 5' RACE. This sample was sequenced with an Illumina HiSeq 2500. A second PCR of roughly 7 to 11 cycles was performed with a sample-barcoded 5' primer and a J-beta primer mix. Through fastp at Q25 and MiXCR, TCRdb rebuilt clones from the public reads, retaining in-frame beta chains. When rows share a CDR3 protein, they turn into one entry using the most common DNA and genes. Across this sample there are approximately 800,000 distinct CDR3 sequences, with 58% seen only once. Clones ranked in the top ten supply about 20% of the sample. Material for sequencing was blood. The receptors come from a young man in good health.

The chain joins TRBV12-3 or TRBV12-4 to TRBJ1-5; D is ambiguous. V lost 3 bases, J lost 7 bases, and 7 bases lay in between. The CDR3 is 12 residues long. CDR3 protein: CASSFVEQPQHF. DNA of the CDR3: TGTGCCAGCAGTTTCGTGGAACAGCCCCAGCATTTT.

This clonotype was picked up one time. The rearrangement joins TRBV10-3 to TRBJ2-5; perhaps TRBD2 as D (6 bases). The CDR3 length is 16 residues. Trimming cost V 10 bases and J 1 base, with 22 bases left between them. In germline, CDR1 is ENHRY, CDR2 SYGVKD. For the CDR3, the DNA is TGTGCCACCCGAACAAAGACCAGGGACTCCCAAGAGACCCAGTACTTC. As protein: CATRTKTRDSQETQYF.

There are a few counts of this clonotype. The chain employs TRBV7-2 and TRBJ2-5; no firm D call. The CDR3 is 14 amino acids. Germline V gene sequence: CDR1 SGHTA, CDR2 FQGNSA. Trimming pared 3 bases from V and 7 bases from J, leaving 15 bases between. Here the CDR3 DNA reads TGTGCCAGCAGCTTCCCCTCCGGCCTTAGGACCCAGTACTTC. The encoded protein is CASSFPSGLRTQYF.

The rearrangement joins TRBV10-3 to TRBJ2-1; 8 bases are shared with TRBD2. After removal of 6 bases from V and 6 bases from J, the junction contained 7 bases not matched to a gene. CDR1 and CDR2 from the germline V gene are ENHRY and SYGVKD. The CDR3 runs to 14 residues. Here the CDR3 DNA reads TGTGCCATCAGCGCCGGTCGGGGGGGCAATGAGCAGTTCTTC. This codes for CAISAGRGGNEQFF.

This clonotype was detected a few times. CDR3 DNA sequence: TGTGCCAGCAGCCCCCCATCTGGGCTAGCGGCCAATGAGCAGTTCTTC. It yields the protein CASSPPSGLAANEQFF. This chain uses TRBV7-9 with TRBJ2-1; 7 bases agree with TRBD2. V lost 5 bases, J lost 6 bases, and 13 bases stayed unmatched. CDR3 length equals 16 residues. Germline CDR1 reads SEHNR; CDR2 reads FQNEAQ (reference sequence).

This clonotype occurred many times. The rearrangement links TRBV4-3 to TRBJ2-5; weak D call: TRBD2 (5 bases). V lost 3 bases and J lost 4, with 15 bases in between. CDR3 length equals 15 residues. Germline CDR1 is LGHNA and CDR2 is YSLEER. CDR3 residues: CASSQGTGSRETQYF. In DNA, the CDR3 is TGCGCCAGCAGCCAGGGTACGGGGTCGCGAGAGACCCAGTACTTC.

The chain is built from TRBV29-1 and TRBJ2-1, with a possible D match to TRBD1 (6 bases). CDR1 and CDR2 (germline): SQVTM, ANQGSEA. The ends were cut back, 4 bases at V and 7 bases at J, with 14 bases in the middle. The CDR3 runs 13 residues. The chain's CDR3 is CSVVGQLGNEQFF. For the CDR3, the DNA is TGCAGCGTTGTTGGACAGCTGGGGAATGAGCAGTTCTTC.

V gene TRBV20-1 combines with J gene TRBJ1-6, with a possible D match to TRBD1 (6 bases). Trimming took off 7 bases at V and 9 bases at J, with 13 bases between the two ends. The CDR3 covers 12 residues. The germline V gene encodes CDR1 DFQATT and CDR2 SNEGSKA (reference sequence). CDR3 amino acids: CSDHRESSPLHF. The DNA for the CDR3 is TGCAGTGACCACAGGGAGTCTTCACCCCTCCACTTT.

The chain combines TRBV11-2 with TRBJ2-1, with TRBD2 matching over 7 bases. V shed 1 base, J shed 8 bases, and the junction held 8 bases outside the gene matches. Per germline, CDR1 SGHAT and CDR2 FQNNGV. The CDR3 consists of 15 residues. This chain's CDR3 is CASSLVGGGDDEQFF. Here the CDR3 DNA reads TGTGCCAGCAGCTTAGTGGGTGGGGGGGACGATGAGCAGTTCTTC.

This clonotype has just a few counts. The V and J genes are TRBV3-1 and TRBJ1-1, with 8 bases identical to TRBD1. Trimming cost V 3 bases and J 4 bases; bases outside gene matches: 4. This CDR3 spans 14 amino acids. Germline loops: CDR1 LGHDT, CDR2 YNNKEL (reference sequence). Here the CDR3 DNA reads TGTGCCAGCAGCCAGGAAGACAGGGGCACTGAAGCTTTCTTT. Encoded protein: CASSQEDRGTEAFF.

The CDR3 DNA sequence: TGCAGTGCTAGAGGGATTCCATTAGCGGGGAACACAGATACGCAGTATTTT. It is translated as CSARGIPLAGNTDTQYF. The chain links TRBV20-1 to TRBJ2-3, with 8 nucleotides matching TRBD2. The CDR3 totals 17 residues. The germline V gene has CDR1 DFQATT and CDR2 SNEGSKA (reference sequence). V lost 1 base and J lost 2; bases outside the gene matches: 11.

The rearrangement uses TRBV25-1 and TRBJ2-1, with 7 nucleotides matching TRBD2. The CDR3 spans 14 residues. V trimming: 4 bases; J trimming: 4 bases; junction bases outside the gene matches: 4. Germline V gene sequence: CDR1 MGHDK, CDR2 SYGVNS. CDR3 in DNA: TGTGCCAGCAGTGGGTCTAGCGGTTACAATGAGCAGTTCTTC. It encodes CASSGSSGYNEQFF.

The V and J genes are TRBV20-1 and TRBJ2-4; no clear D gene. From germline, CDR1 is DFQATT and CDR2 SNEGSKA (reference sequence). V was shortened by 4 bases and J by 0 bases, with 16 bases between the two germline ends. There are 16 residues in the CDR3. The CDR3 DNA reads TGCAGTGCTACCAGCTGGACGGTGCTAGCCAAAAACATTCAGTACTTC. Its translation is CSATSWTVLAKNIQYF.

The chain combines TRBV20-1 with TRBJ2-7; D not certain. There are 13 residues in the CDR3. Germline lookup yields CDR1 DFQATT and CDR2 SNEGSKA (reference sequence). Trimming shortened V by 1 base and J by 2 bases, and 9 bases separated the two germline ends. CDR3 sequence (DNA): TGCAGTGCTAGAGTGGAAGGAACCTACGAGCAGTACTTC. The encoded protein is CSARVEGTYEQYF.

The rearrangement links TRBV6-5 to TRBJ2-3; D is unclear. Germline lookup yields CDR1 MNHEY and CDR2 SVGAGI. V dropped 0 bases and J dropped 0 bases, with 7 bases sitting between them. The CDR3 runs to 15 residues. The CDR3 DNA sequence: TGTGCCAGCAGTTACTCGATCCAGAGCACAGATACGCAGTATTTT. As protein: CASSYSIQSTDTQYF.

This clonotype came up a few times. A much more abundant neighbour one base away suggests this may be a read error. The chain combines TRBV7-2 with TRBJ2-1, with a weak D call TRBD2 (7 bases). V was cut by 4 bases and J by 0 bases, with 10 bases left in between. Germline loops: CDR1 SGHTA, CDR2 FQGNSA. CDR3 size: 15 residues. The CDR3 spells CASSWRGGSYNEQFF. CDR3 nucleotide sequence: TGTGCCAGCAGCTGGAGGGGGGGCTCCTACAATGAGCAGTTCTTC. Full variable domain (rest looked up from reference TRBV7-2 and TRBJ2-1): GAGVSQSPSNKVTEKGKDVELRCDPISGHTALYWYRQSLGQGLEFLIYFQGNSAPDKSGLPSDRFSAERTGGSVSTLTIQRTQQEDSAVYLCASSWRGGSYNEQFFGPGTRLTVL.

The chain recombines TRBV30 with TRBJ1-4, with 10 bases fitting TRBD1. The CDR3 sequence is 16 residues long. Trimming cost V 2 bases and J 7 bases; bases outside gene matches: 10. Germline assignment: CDR1 GTSNPN and CDR2 SVGIG (reference sequence). This CDR3 is CAWSSTDRGSGEKLFF. The CDR3 DNA reads as TGTGCCTGGAGTTCGACGGACAGGGGGTCGGGTGAAAAACTGTTTTTT.

The V and J genes are TRBV10-3 and TRBJ2-5, with no clear D. The ends were cut back, 0 bases at V and 3 bases at J, with 8 bases in the middle. CDR1 is ENHRY and CDR2 is SYGVKD in the germline V gene. CDR3 length: 14 residues. The CDR3 sequence is CAISESTSEETQYF. The CDR3 DNA reads TGTGCCATCAGTGAGTCCACATCCGAAGAGACCCAGTACTTC.